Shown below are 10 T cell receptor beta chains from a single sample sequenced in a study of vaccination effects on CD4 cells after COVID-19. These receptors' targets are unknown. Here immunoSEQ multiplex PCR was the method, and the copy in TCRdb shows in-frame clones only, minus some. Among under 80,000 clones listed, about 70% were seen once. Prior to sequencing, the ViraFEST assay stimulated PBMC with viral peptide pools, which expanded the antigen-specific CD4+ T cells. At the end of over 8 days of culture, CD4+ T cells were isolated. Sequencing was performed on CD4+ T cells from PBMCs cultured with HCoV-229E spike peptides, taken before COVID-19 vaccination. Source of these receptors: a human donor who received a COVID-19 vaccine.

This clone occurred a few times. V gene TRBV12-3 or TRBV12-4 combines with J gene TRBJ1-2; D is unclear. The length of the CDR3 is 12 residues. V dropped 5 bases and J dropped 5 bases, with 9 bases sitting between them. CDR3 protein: CASSQRLYGYTF. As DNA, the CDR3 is TGTGCCAGCAGTCAACGACTATATGGCTACACCTTC.

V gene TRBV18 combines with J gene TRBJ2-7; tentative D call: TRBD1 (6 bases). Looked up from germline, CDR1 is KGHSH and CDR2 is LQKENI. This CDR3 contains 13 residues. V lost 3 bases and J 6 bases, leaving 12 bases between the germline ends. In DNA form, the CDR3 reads TGTGCCAGCTCACCGGTGGGGGCTTCCGAGCAGTACGTC. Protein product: CASSPVGASEQYV.

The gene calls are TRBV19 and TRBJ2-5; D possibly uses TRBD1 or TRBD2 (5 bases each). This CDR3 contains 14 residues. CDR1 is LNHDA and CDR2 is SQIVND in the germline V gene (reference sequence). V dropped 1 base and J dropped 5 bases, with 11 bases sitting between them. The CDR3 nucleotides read TGTGCCAGTAGTATAGGTCCAGGGAGCGAGACCCAGTACTTC. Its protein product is CASSIGPGSETQYF. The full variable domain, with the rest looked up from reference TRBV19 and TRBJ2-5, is DGGITQSPKYLFRKEGQNVTLSCEQNLNHDAMYWYRQDPGQGLRLIYYSQIVNDFQKGDIAEGYSVSREKKESFPLTVTSAQKNPTAFYLCASSIGPGSETQYFGPGTRLLVL.

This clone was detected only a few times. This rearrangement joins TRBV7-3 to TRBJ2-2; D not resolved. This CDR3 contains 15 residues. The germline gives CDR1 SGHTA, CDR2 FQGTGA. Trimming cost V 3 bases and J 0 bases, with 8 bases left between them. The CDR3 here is CASSFSPANTGELFF. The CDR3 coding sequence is TGTGCCAGCAGCTTTTCCCCAGCGAACACCGGGGAGCTGTTTTTT.

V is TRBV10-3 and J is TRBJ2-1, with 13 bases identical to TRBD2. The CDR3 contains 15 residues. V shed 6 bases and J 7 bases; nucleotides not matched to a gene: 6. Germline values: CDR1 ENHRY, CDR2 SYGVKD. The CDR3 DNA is TGTGCCATCAGAGCCGGACTAGCGGGGGAAAATGAGCAGTTCTTC. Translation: CAIRAGLAGENEQFF.

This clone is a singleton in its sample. The CDR3 sequence is CASSQGVTQYF. The CDR3 DNA reads as TGTGCCAGCAGCCAGGGGGTTACGCAGTATTTT. This chain uses TRBV3-1 (or the pseudogene TRBV3-2) with TRBJ2-3, with D perhaps TRBD1 or TRBD2 (5 bases each). Germline V lookup: CDR1 LGHDT, CDR2 YNNKEL (reference sequence). This CDR3 spans 11 amino acids. The V end lost 3 bases, the J end lost 8 bases, and 6 bases lay between the germline ends.

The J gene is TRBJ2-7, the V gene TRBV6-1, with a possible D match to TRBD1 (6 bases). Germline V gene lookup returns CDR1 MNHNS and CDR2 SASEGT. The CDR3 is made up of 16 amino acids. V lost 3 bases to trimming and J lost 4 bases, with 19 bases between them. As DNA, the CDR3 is TGTGCCAGCAGTGACCCCTTAAACAGGGTTCGGTACGAGCAGTACGTC. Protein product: CASSDPLNRVRYEQYV.

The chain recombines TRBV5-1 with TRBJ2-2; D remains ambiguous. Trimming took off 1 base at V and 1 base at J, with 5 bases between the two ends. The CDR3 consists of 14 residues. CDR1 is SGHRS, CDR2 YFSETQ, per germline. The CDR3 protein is CASSLILNTGELFF. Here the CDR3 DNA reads TGCGCCAGCAGCTTGATCTTGAACACCGGGGAGCTGTTTTTT.

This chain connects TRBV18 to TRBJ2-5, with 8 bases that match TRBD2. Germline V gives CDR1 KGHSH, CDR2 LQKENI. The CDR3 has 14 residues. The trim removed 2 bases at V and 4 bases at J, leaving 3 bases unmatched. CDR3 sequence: CASSPTLAGETQYF. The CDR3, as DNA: TGTGCCAGCTCACCAACCCTAGCGGGAGAGACCCAGTACTTC.

The CDR3 spells CASSGASGGADEQFF. The CDR3 DNA reads TGTGCCAGCAGTGGGGCTAGCGGGGGGGCAGATGAGCAGTTCTTC. The chain couples TRBV2 to TRBJ2-1; TRBD2 aligns across 12 bases. The CDR3 extends over 15 amino acids. CDR1 is SNHLY and CDR2 is FYNNEI in the germline V gene. Unmatched junction bases numbered 6, after V lost 4 bases and J lost 8 bases.